The 17 T cell receptor beta chains below come from one sample, sequenced in a study of blood T cell repertoires in COVID-19. The method was immunoSEQ multiplex PCR; TCRdb's version includes in-frame clones alone and lacks a portion of them. Of roughly 240,000 clones in the sample, approximately 80% were seen once. The sequenced sample was peripheral blood. The receptors derive from a man aged 40-49 years who had recovered from COVID-19.

The CDR3 DNA reads TGTGCCAGCAGCTTGGCGGGCAGGGTTAGGGCTAACTATGGCTACACCTTC. Amino acid sequence: CASSLAGRVRANYGYTF. The V gene is TRBV5-4, the J gene TRBJ1-2; TRBD1 might be the D (5 bases). Germline CDR1 is SGHNT and CDR2 is YYREEE (reference sequence). With 0 bases removed from V and 0 bases from J, the gap between germline ends came to 15 bases. The length of the CDR3 is 17 residues.

This clone was observed a handful of times. The chain links TRBV5-4 to TRBJ1-6; 8 nucleotides agree with TRBD1. The CDR3 is 15 residues long. Germline V gene sequence: CDR1 SGHNT, CDR2 YYREEE (reference sequence). V shed 4 bases, J shed 8 bases, and the junction held 8 bases outside the gene matches. CDR3 sequence reads: CASSPGQGRDSPLHF. The CDR3 DNA follows: TGTGCCAGCAGCCCTGGACAGGGCAGGGATTCACCCCTCCACTTT.

V usage is TRBV18 and J usage is TRBJ1-1; D possibly corresponds to TRBD1 (6 bases). The V end was cut by 0 bases, the J end by 6 bases, with 14 bases between. CDR1 and CDR2 (germline): KGHSH, LQKENI. This CDR3 has 15 amino acids. In DNA, the CDR3 is TGTGCCAGCTCACCACCCTTTACAGGGTCCCCTGAAGCTTTCTTT. Amino acid sequence: CASSPPFTGSPEAFF.

The V call is TRBV6-2 or TRBV6-3, the J call TRBJ2-1, with D perhaps matching TRBD2 (6 bases). V gave up 10 bases and J gave up 10 bases, with 17 bases separating them. From germline, CDR1 is MNHEY and CDR2 SVGEGT. The CDR3 runs to 12 residues. The DNA of the CDR3 is TGTGCCACCAGCCCCCGGGAGAAGGAGCAGTTCTTC. Protein sequence: CATSPREKEQFF.

The rearrangement uses TRBV4-1 and TRBJ2-1, with TRBD2 matching over 8 bases. CDR3 length: 17 amino acids. CDR1 and CDR2 from the germline V gene are MGHRA and YSYEKL. The V and J ends lost 4 bases and 7 bases, in that order; junction bases with no gene match: 15. This CDR3 is CASSLMAAGGTRNEQFF. The CDR3 nucleotides are TGCGCCAGCAGCCTAATGGCGGCGGGGGGCACCCGGAATGAGCAGTTCTTC.

The chain employs TRBV4-3 and TRBJ2-1; a weak D match, TRBD1 (5 bases). Looked up from germline, CDR1 is LGHNA and CDR2 is YSLEER. Deletions cut 0 bases from V and 8 bases from J, with 11 bases between. The CDR3 runs 14 residues. CDR3 coding DNA: TGCGCCAGCAGCCAAGATATGCAGGGCGATGAGCAGTTCTTC. Amino acid sequence: CASSQDMQGDEQFF.

The V call is TRBV9, the J call TRBJ1-6, with D perhaps TRBD1 (6 bases). Germline V gives CDR1 SGDLS, CDR2 YYNGEE. This CDR3 has 15 residues. V shed 0 bases and J shed 10 bases, with 14 bases lying between them. The CDR3 DNA sequence: TGTGCCAGCAGCGTAGCGGACAGAGGAGGATCACCCCTCCACTTT. It codes for CASSVADRGGSPLHF.

This rearrangement joins TRBV7-9 to TRBJ2-7; no definite D call. CDR1 is SEHNR, CDR2 FQNEAQ, per germline (reference sequence). Trimming took off 5 bases at V and 5 bases at J, with 10 bases between the two ends. This CDR3 is 12 amino acids long. The CDR3 nucleotides are TGTGCCAGCAGCCAGGATAGGAACGAGCAGTACTTC. It encodes CASSQDRNEQYF. The full variable domain, in which reference TRBV7-9 and TRBJ2-7 provide the parts outside the CDR3, is DTGVSQNPRHKITKRGQNVTFRCDPISEHNRLYWYRQTLGQGPEFLTYFQNEAQLEKSRLLSDRFSAERPKGSFSTLEIQRTEQGDSAMYLCASSQDRNEQYFGPGTRLTVT.

The rearrangement links TRBV5-8 to TRBJ1-2, with 7 bases fitting TRBD1. CDR1 is SGHTS, CDR2 YDEGEE, per germline. Trimming removed 4 bases from V and 3 bases from J; junction bases left unmatched: 9. The CDR3 totals 15 residues. In DNA, the CDR3 is TGTGCCAGCAGCCGATGGGACAGACTCGACTATGGCTACACCTTC. Translated, it gives CASSRWDRLDYGYTF.

The chain has TRBV30 and TRBJ1-5; D is uncertain. From germline, CDR1 is GTSNPN and CDR2 SVGIG (reference sequence). V lost 2 bases and J lost 4, with 6 bases in between. CDR3 size: 12 residues. CDR3 loop: CAWSLQNQPQHF. In nucleotides, the CDR3 is TGTGCCTGGAGTCTACAGAATCAGCCCCAGCATTTT.

The V gene is TRBV30, the J gene TRBJ2-3; a weak D match, TRBD1 (7 bases). This CDR3 is built from 17 residues. V shed 5 bases and J shed 2 bases, with 23 bases lying between them. Germline V CDR1 and CDR2: GTSNPN, SVGIG (reference sequence). In DNA form, the CDR3 reads TGTGCCTGGGCGACAGGGTTGGGGGGACTCAACACAGATACGCAGTATTTT. Translating it yields CAWATGLGGLNTDTQYF.

The chain links TRBV10-3 to TRBJ2-2, with 7 bases lining up with TRBD1. CDR3 length: 14 amino acids. CDR1 and CDR2 from the germline V gene are ENHRY and SYGVKD. J lost 1 base, V lost 4 bases, and 0 bases had no gene match. The CDR3 here is CAISGQGNTGELFF. The CDR3 DNA reads as TGTGCCATCAGTGGACAGGGGAACACCGGGGAGCTGTTTTTT.

This clone has only a few counts. The chain joins TRBV5-1 to TRBJ2-7; 7 bases are a match to TRBD2. The CDR3 loop spans 15 amino acids. V dropped 4 bases and J dropped 1; count of bases not matched to a gene: 8. The V gene's germline CDR1 is SGHRS and CDR2 YFSETQ. The CDR3 protein is CASSQTGLRSYEQYF. The CDR3 bases are TGCGCCAGCAGCCAGACGGGACTAAGGTCCTACGAGCAGTACTTC.

This clone was seen only a few times. The chain employs TRBV9 and TRBJ2-2; tentatively, D is TRBD1 (5 bases). V shed 4 bases and J shed 5 bases, with 12 bases lying between them. This CDR3 spans 14 amino acids. Germline V gives CDR1 SGDLS, CDR2 YYNGEE. In DNA form, the CDR3 reads TGTGCCAGCAGCCCCGGCAGGGTAACCGGGGAGCTGTTTTTT. Protein product: CASSPGRVTGELFF.

The gene calls are TRBV6-1 and TRBJ2-1; 12 positions agree with TRBD2. Losses at the gene ends were 4 bases for V and 7 bases for J; bases not matched to a gene: 8. Germline CDR1 MNHNS, CDR2 SASEGT. This CDR3 is built from 16 residues. CDR3 sequence (DNA): TGTGCCAGCAGTGGCACTAGCGGGAGGTTTGAGAATGAGCAGTTCTTC. Its translation: CASSGTSGRFENEQFF.

The V call is TRBV5-6, the J call TRBJ2-1; 8 nucleotides line up with TRBD2. Germline CDR1 reads SGHDT; CDR2 reads YYEEEE. The CDR3 is made up of 16 amino acids. Germline trimming cut 4 bases from V and 0 bases from J; bases unmatched to any gene: 6. The CDR3 reads CASSLTSASSYNEQFF. The CDR3, as DNA: TGTGCCAGCAGCCTGACTAGCGCCAGCTCCTACAATGAGCAGTTCTTC. Combining the CDR3 with reference TRBV5-6 and TRBJ2-1 gives the whole variable domain DAGVTQSPTHLIKTRGQQVTLRCSPKSGHDTVSWYQQALGQGPQFIFQYYEEEERQRGNFPDRFSGHQFPNYSSELNVNALLLGDSALYLCASSLTSASSYNEQFFGPGTRLTVL.

V and J are TRBV6-5 and TRBJ1-1; D is uncertain. Looked up from germline, CDR1 is MNHEY and CDR2 is SVGAGI. CDR3 length equals 14 residues. Trimming left V 2 bases short and J 5 bases short, with 12 bases between. The CDR3 region is CASSYIRAGTEAFF. In DNA, the CDR3 is TGTGCCAGCAGTTACATTCGTGCGGGAACTGAAGCTTTCTTT.